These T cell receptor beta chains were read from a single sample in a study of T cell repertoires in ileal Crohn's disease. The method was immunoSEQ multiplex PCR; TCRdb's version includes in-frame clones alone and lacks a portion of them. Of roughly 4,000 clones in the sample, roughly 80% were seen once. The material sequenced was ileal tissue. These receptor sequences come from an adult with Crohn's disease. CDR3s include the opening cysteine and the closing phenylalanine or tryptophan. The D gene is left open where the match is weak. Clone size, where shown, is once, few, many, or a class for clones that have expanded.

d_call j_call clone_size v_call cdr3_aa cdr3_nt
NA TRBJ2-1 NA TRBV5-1 CASSLVAGADNEQFF TGCGCCAGCAGCTTGGTGGCGGGGGCCGACAATGAGCAGTTCTTC
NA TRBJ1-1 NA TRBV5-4 CASSSKHETEAFF TGTGCCAGCAGCTCGAAGCATGAGACTGAAGCTTTCTTT
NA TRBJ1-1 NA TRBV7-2 CASSFGHQAPNTEAFF TGTGCCAGCAGCTTCGGACACCAAGCCCCGAACACTGAAGCTTTCTTT
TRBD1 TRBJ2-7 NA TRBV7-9 CASSTRQGAYEQYF TGTGCCAGCAGCACCCGACAGGGGGCCTACGAGCAGTACTTC
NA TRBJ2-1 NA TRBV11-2 CASSPRPRTADYNEQFF TGTGCCAGCAGCCCACGCCCCAGGACAGCGGATTACAATGAGCAGTTCTTC
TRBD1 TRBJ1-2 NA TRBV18 CASSPTGEYGYTF TGTGCCAGCTCCCCGACAGGGGAGTATGGCTACACCTTC
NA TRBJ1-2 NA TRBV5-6 CASSSRIREGGYGYTF TGTGCCAGCAGCTCGAGGATCAGGGAAGGGGGCTATGGCTACACCTTC
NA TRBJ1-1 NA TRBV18 CASSPLSGTLDTEAFF TGTGCCAGCTCACCCTTATCCGGGACACTGGACACTGAAGCTTTCTTT
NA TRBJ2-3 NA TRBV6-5 CASSYRGGASTDTQYF TGTGCCAGCAGTTACCGCGGAGGGGCTAGCACAGATACGCAGTATTTT
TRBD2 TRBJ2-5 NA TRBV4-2 CASSQEASGGLITVQETQYF TGTGCCAGCAGCCAAGAGGCTAGCGGGGGCTTAATTACCGTCCAAGAGACCCAGTACTTC
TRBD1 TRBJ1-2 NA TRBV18 CASSTDEGANGYTF TGTGCCAGCTCAACTGATGAGGGGGCAAATGGCTACACCTTC
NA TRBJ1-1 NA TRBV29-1 CSEIGLLNTEAFF TGCAGCGAGATTGGGCTCCTGAACACTGAAGCTTTCTTT
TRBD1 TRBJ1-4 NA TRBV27 CASSSGRQGWTNEKLFF TGTGCCAGCAGTTCGGGGAGACAGGGGTGGACTAATGAAAAACTGTTTTTT
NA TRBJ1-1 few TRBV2 CASSRRTAFF TGTGCCAGCAGTAGGAGGACAGCTTTCTTT
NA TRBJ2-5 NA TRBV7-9 CASSLARSQYF TGTGCCAGCAGCTTAGCGCGGTCTCAGTACTTC
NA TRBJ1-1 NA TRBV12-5 CASRMTGLNTEAFF TGTGCTAGTAGAATGACAGGATTGAACACTGAAGCTTTCTTT
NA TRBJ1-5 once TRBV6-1 CASSRGEDQPQHF TGTGCCAGCAGCCGGGGGGAGGACCAGCCCCAGCATTTT
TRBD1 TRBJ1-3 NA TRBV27 CASSPTGKRNTIYF TGTGCCAGCAGTCCGACAGGGAAGAGAAACACCATATATTTT
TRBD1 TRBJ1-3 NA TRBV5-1 CASSLGQAGSGNTIYF TGCGCCAGCAGCTTAGGACAGGCGGGCTCTGGAAACACCATATATTTT
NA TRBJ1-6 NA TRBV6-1 CASRGVGQVWSPLHF TGTGCCAGCAGGGGAGTTGGGCAGGTTTGGTCACCCCTCCACTTT
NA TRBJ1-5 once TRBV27 CASRKVPGRGQPQHF TGTGCCAGCCGTAAGGTGCCAGGGAGGGGTCAGCCCCAGCATTTT
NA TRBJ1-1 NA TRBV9 CASSVGGTNTEAFF TGTGCCAGCAGCGTGGGGGGAACGAACACTGAAGCTTTCTTT
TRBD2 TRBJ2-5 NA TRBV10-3 CAISPALAGVETQYF TGTGCCATCAGCCCGGCACTAGCGGGGGTGGAGACCCAGTACTTC
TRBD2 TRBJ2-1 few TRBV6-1 CASSETTSGVGNEQFF TGTGCCAGCAGTGAAACCACTAGCGGGGTAGGGAATGAGCAGTTCTTC
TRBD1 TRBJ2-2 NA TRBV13 CASSFGQGRVSNTGELFF TGTGCCAGCAGCTTCGGACAGGGTCGGGTTTCGAACACCGGGGAGCTGTTTTTT
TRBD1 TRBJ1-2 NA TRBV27 CASSLAPGTASNYGYTF TGTGCCAGCAGTTTAGCTCCCGGGACAGCGTCGAACTATGGCTACACCTTC
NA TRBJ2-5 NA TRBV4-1 CASSLGGALPETQYF TGCGCCAGCAGCCTCGGCGGGGCCCTCCCAGAGACCCAGTACTTC
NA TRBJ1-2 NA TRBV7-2 CASSPSTGLSYGYTF TGTGCCAGCAGCCCGTCAACAGGGTTGAGCTATGGCTACACCTTC
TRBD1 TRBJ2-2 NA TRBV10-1 CASSGQGANGELFF TGCGCCAGCAGTGGACAGGGGGCGAACGGGGAGCTGTTTTTT
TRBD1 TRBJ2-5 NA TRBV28 CASSRTGQRTYQETQYF TGTGCCAGCTCGCGGACAGGGCAAAGAACGTACCAAGAGACCCAGTACTTC
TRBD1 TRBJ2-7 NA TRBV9 CASSVGGQGRGEQYF TGTGCCAGCAGCGTAGGAGGACAGGGAAGGGGCGAGCAGTACTTC
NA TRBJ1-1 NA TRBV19 CASRPYRENTEAFF TGTGCCAGTAGACCCTACAGGGAAAACACTGAAGCTTTCTTT
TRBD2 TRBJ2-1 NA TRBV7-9 CASSVDAGGGTYNEQFF TGTGCCAGCAGCGTGGACGCGGGGGGCGGCACGTACAATGAGCAGTTCTTC
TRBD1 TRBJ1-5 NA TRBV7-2 CASSLVAGGGNQPQHF TGTGCCAGCAGCTTAGTAGCAGGGGGCGGAAATCAGCCCCAGCATTTT
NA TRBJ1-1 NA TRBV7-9 CASSPPQTSMNTEAFF TGTGCCAGCAGCCCACCCCAGACAAGCATGAACACTGAAGCTTTCTTT
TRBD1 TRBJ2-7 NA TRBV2 CASSGTGPYEQYF TGTGCCAGCAGCGGGACAGGACCCTACGAGCAGTACTTC
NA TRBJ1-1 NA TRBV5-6 CASSAGLNTEAFF TGTGCCAGCAGCGCCGGGTTGAACACTGAAGCTTTCTTT
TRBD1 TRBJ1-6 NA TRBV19 CASSLSDRGYNNSPLHF TGTGCCAGTAGTCTCTCGGACAGGGGATACAATAATTCACCCCTCCACTTT
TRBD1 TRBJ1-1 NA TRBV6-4 CASRGQLNTEAFF TGTGCCAGCAGGGGACAGCTGAACACTGAAGCTTTCTTT
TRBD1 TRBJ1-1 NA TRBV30 CAWSPTGKNTEAFF TGTGCCTGGAGTCCGACAGGGAAGAACACTGAAGCTTTCTTT
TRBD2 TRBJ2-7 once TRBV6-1 CASSSGTSGYEQYF TGTGCCAGCAGTTCCGGGACTAGCGGCTACGAGCAGTACTTC
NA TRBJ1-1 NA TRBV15 CATSIDPIANTEAFF TGTGCCACCAGCATTGACCCGATAGCAAACACTGAAGCTTTCTTT
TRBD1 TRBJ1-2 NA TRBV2 CASSAGTGPSLNYGYTF TGTGCCAGCAGTGCCGGGACAGGGCCATCGCTAAACTATGGCTACACCTTC
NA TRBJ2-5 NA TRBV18 CASSPPAGETQYF TGTGCCAGCTCACCACCGGCGGGGGAGACCCAGTACTTC
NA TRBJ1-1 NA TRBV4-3 CASSQGTGISGTEAFF TGCGCCAGCAGCCAAGGGACGGGGATTTCTGGGACTGAAGCTTTCTTT
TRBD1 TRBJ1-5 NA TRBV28 CASSPPGQGSNQPQHF TGTGCCAGCAGTCCCCCGGGACAGGGGAGCAATCAGCCCCAGCATTTT
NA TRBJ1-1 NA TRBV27 CASSLRGSTEAFF TGTGCCAGCAGTTTACGAGGGAGCACTGAAGCTTTCTTT
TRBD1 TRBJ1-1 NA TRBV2 CASSERQGDTEAFF TGTGCCAGCAGTGAAAGGCAGGGGGACACTGAAGCTTTCTTT